This T cell receptor beta chain was identified in a study of cytomegalovirus exposure and HLA in healthy donors (dated by TCRdb to 2015 to 2018). Context from the whole study: In an earlier analysis of under 750 of the donors, 250 to 350 Gb of sequence data and just under 120 million unique TCR beta sequences from about 190 million T cells were reported. The study combined high-throughput TCR immunosequencing, statistical association of individual TCRs with disease status, and machine learning to predict cytomegalovirus infection status. A handful of DR-DQ haplotypes were handled as single units for association and clustering because linkage in the cohort was strong. Donor age, sex, ethnicity and CMV serostatus were compiled together with the repertoire data. The genetic ancestry cluster associated with self-reported Caucasian donors included roughly four fifths of the roughly 360 genotyped donors. The study aimed to test whether cataloging public T cell receptors could reveal signatures of past pathogen exposure. Typing coverage differed by locus: A, B, C, DRB1 and DQB1 were typed in about 629-630 donors, DQA1 in about 510, DPA1 in 600 to 610, and DPB1 in about 450. In a later genetic analysis, genome-wide SNP genotypes for about 55% of the roughly 700 donors were used, and that subset was treated as a discovery cohort. In the later analysis, no new phenotypic data were used to find candidate immune exposures; instead, reliance was placed on TCR beta sequences and their occurrence across donors. Using immunosequencing, the study profiled T cell repertoires from around 680 subjects and related those repertoires to cytomegalovirus serostatus. HLA typing included class I and class II loci at four-digit resolution. In addition to the first cohort of roughly 700 subjects, a separate validation cohort of approximately 130 different subjects was used. Every repertoire in the discovery cohort had been generated on one and the same sequencing platform. Among 300 to 450 genotyped donors of the cohort, an average of roughly 240,000 unique TCR beta nucleotide sequences were sequenced per donor, roughly 20% of them non-productive. An earlier analysis of fewer than 700 of the donors applied high-throughput TCR beta sequencing to assess whether each TCR beta V gene segment acted as functional or pseudogenic. In a later analysis, previously published TCR beta repertoires from roughly 710 donors were re-analyzed and high-resolution HLA genotyping was added so that TCR occurrence patterns could be studied. An early release covering some 640 HLA-typed donors comprised roughly 300 gigabases of sequencing data and 85 million to 100 million unique TCR sequences.

Of note for this clone: Its antigen remains unidentified. No base quality information exists; no much larger clone differs at one position.

The cohort comprised 550 to 700 healthy bone marrow donors. Cohort members were all nominally healthy when sampled, although unrecorded immune exposures were likely present. The donor was CMV seropositive and belonged to the group of around 300 seropositive cohort members. A peripheral blood sample was provided by each donor, and peripheral blood mononuclear cells were used for TCR beta sequencing. The Qiagen DNeasy Blood Extraction Kit was used to extract genomic DNA from the blood cell samples. The germline V gene supplies CDR1 LGHNA and CDR2 YSLEER. The CDR3 spans 15 residues, from the cysteine through the phenylalanine. Only the CDR3 DNA stays, 45 bases, in frame from base 1. V is cut back by 4 bases and J by 6 bases, with 7 bases in the junction unmatched. Library preparation employed the immunoSEQ multiplex PCR assay. A mixture of 60 forward primers for TCR Vbeta segments and 13 reverse primers for TCR Jbeta segments was used in the multiplex PCR. The CDR3 region of rearranged TCR beta genes was amplified from genomic DNA by a multiplex PCR assay. On the Illumina HiSeq System, the amplified TCR beta libraries were sequenced as 87-base-pair reads. In the authors' own workflow: A later analysis counted tens of millions of unique TCR beta chains across the 650 to 800 repertoires, and about 10 million of these chains were shared by at least two donors. To remove PCR and sequencing errors, raw reads were error-corrected and collapsed into unique sequences using a nearest-neighbor algorithm that merged closely related sequences. V, D and J gene segments were assigned by aligning CDR3 sequences to IMGT reference sequences. For a sequence to be retained, a match of at least six nucleotides was required to both a V gene segment and a J gene segment. A rearrangement was called productive if the CDR3 had no stop codons and remained in frame with V and J, and every other rearrangement was called non-productive. CDR3 was defined according to IMGT convention as the region running from the second conserved V-encoded cysteine to the conserved J-encoded phenylalanine. In an earlier analysis of 587 of the donors, sequences lacking an unambiguous match to a single V gene segment were excluded. An earlier analysis of almost 600 of the donors classified V segments as functional when productive rearrangements were above 56.7% and as segregating when the standard deviation between donors was above 5%. A statistical classification framework was built for diagnosing cytomegalovirus status from the catalog of TCR beta chain sequences. In a later analysis, V and J genes were assigned by comparing TCR nucleotide sequences against IMGT/GENE-DB human TR gene sequences. In a later analysis, CDR3 sequences and most-parsimonious VDJ recombination scenarios were assigned using the TCRdist pipeline. In a later analysis, each TCR beta chain was defined by its CDR3 amino acid sequence together with its V-gene family, and reads without a unique V-gene family were excluded. As a way to deal with suspected cross-contamination and a sequencing artifact, a later analysis dropped 640 or so nucleotide sequences that were highly shared and had low generation probability. For each public chain, a later analysis derived a clonal expansion index from normalized ranks of inferred template counts within each repertoire. In a later analysis, generation probabilities were computed with a VDJ recombination model fitted to out-of-frame rearrangements, and the resulting probabilities were checked against IGoR. A later analysis scored TCR-TCR, TCR-HLA and TCR-CMV co-occurrence with hypergeometric tests, applying a repertoire-size bias correction to TCR pairs. A later analysis estimated false discovery rates by permuting HLA or CMV assignments 20 times. In a later analysis, co-occurring TCRs were grouped using DBSCAN, with TCRdist sequence similarity added in when clustering inside HLA-allele-positive subsets. Repertoires with fewer than 30,000 or more than 120,000 public chains, plus five repertoires with anomalous nucleotide sharing, were excluded from co-occurrence clustering. Here the immuneACCESS table is served through TCRdb, limited to in-frame sequences with V and J called. Missing clones are a known gap in these copies; in checked studies unresolved V genes cover under half, and the rest lacks a known reason. Clonal size and the V and J genes are those of that table, whereas D and trimming came from the DNA. The sample profile shows 100,000 to 150,000 clones; roughly 68% of them were found once. Of the sample, roughly 6.3% falls within the top ten clones.

Overall study results and their limits: The presence/absence analyses assumed that sequencing depth was roughly uniform across donors, and that assumption may not be true. In a later genetic analysis, a missense DCLRE1C variant was associated with V-gene and J-gene trimming of TCR beta chains, and the association was replicated in an independent cohort. According to a later analysis, most CMV-associated TCR beta chains appeared to be HLA-restricted, and the HLA associations seemed to be driven largely by CMV exposure. In a later analysis, the rate of TCR association differed among HLA loci, with DRB1 alleles having the most associated TCRs and HLA-C alleles having the fewest. A cluster of highly shared sequence variants was judged likely to represent a technical artifact of the sequencing pipeline. Specific HLA alleles were associated with about 17,000 TCR beta sequences at a false discovery rate of 0.05 in a later analysis. Across donors, most TCR sequences were observed very rarely, whereas some public TCRs were present in many individuals. Strong co-occurrence of HLA alleles, especially DR and DQ, made assigning TCR associations to individual alleles difficult. A further reported finding was that TCR beta sequences accurately predicted the HLA-A and HLA-B alleles for most subjects in the first cohort. Immune exposure information for the cohort was limited to CMV serostatus. This cohort had only TCR beta chains sequenced, and the lack of alpha or paired-chain data limited which features could be detected. Because HLA typing was unavailable for some donors at each locus, only the typed subset was used in association tests. In the study, some 160 TCR beta chains were listed as associated with cytomegalovirus. In a later analysis, HLA-associated TCR beta chains were found to be more clonally expanded and to have lower generation probabilities than equally common non-associated chains. In vitro tests confirmed that a few of the cytomegalovirus-associated TCR beta chains recognize cytomegalovirus antigens. The classifier was reported to diagnose cytomegalovirus status with high specificity and sensitivity in both the original cohort and the validation cohort. Correlated functional status among segregating V segments might reflect linkage disequilibrium, but an unknown experimental factor could not be ruled out. In an earlier analysis of around 500 of the donors, most TCR beta V segments appeared in productive rearrangements about 87% or about 30% of the time, broadly matching IMGT annotations. Compared with the roughly 700-donor mean, donors in an Asian-associated ancestry cluster had fewer N-insertions in productive TCRs, according to a later genetic analysis. In a later analysis, several top co-occurrence clusters were reported to appear linked to parvovirus B19, influenza, CMV and Epstein-Barr virus. Some IMGT-functional V segments, including TRBV6-2 and TRBV6-3, could not be distinguished by the 87-base-pair reads and were therefore excluded. Because counts were too low, about 15 rarely observed V segments, including chromosome 9 orphons, were left out of the earlier analysis of a few hundred of the donors. The authors suggested that the approach could potentially be extended to other disease states and immunological phenotypes.

Here the chain combines TRBV4-3 and TRBJ2-2; 8 junctional bases match TRBD2. This receptor was taken from a woman aged 45 to 65 in good health and CMV-seropositive. Sequencing was performed on PBMCs. The CDR3: CASSLQGLAAGELFF. The DNA sequence follows: TGCGCCAGCAGCCTACAAGGACTAGCTGCCGGGGAGCTGTTTTTT.